One and the same sample provided the 5 T cell receptor beta chains below, sequenced in a study of T cell responses to AZD1222 COVID-19 vaccine. Profiling relied on immunoSEQ multiplex PCR, and the TCRdb table lists in-frame clones only, not all of them. The data contain roughly 99,000 clones, 75% to 90% of them singletons. The sample was peripheral blood, taken on day 0 of AZD1222 vaccination. The source is an adult in good health.

This clone turned up a few times. The chain links TRBV18 to TRBJ1-2, with 7 bases aligning to TRBD1. The trim removed 1 base at V and 3 bases at J, leaving 5 bases unmatched. From germline, CDR1 is KGHSH and CDR2 LQKENI. There are 15 residues in the CDR3. The CDR3 coding sequence is TGTGCCAGCTCACCACGGATCGGGACAGACTATGGCTACACCTTC. Translating gives CASSPRIGTDYGYTF.

The V call is TRBV10-3, the J call TRBJ1-1, with TRBD1 as a possible D gene (5 bases). V lost 0 bases and J 1 base, leaving 6 bases between the germline ends. CDR1 and CDR2 from the germline V gene are ENHRY and SYGVKD. The CDR3 runs to 14 residues. CDR3: CAISESRGNTEAFF. The CDR3 bases are TGTGCCATCAGTGAGTCGAGGGGGAACACTGAAGCTTTCTTT.

The rearrangement uses TRBV14 and TRBJ1-1, with TRBD1 as a possible D gene (6 bases). Germline V gene sequence: CDR1 SGHDN, CDR2 FVKESK. The V gene lost 1 base and the J gene lost 6 bases, with 12 bases spanning the gap. The length of the CDR3 is 14 residues. CDR3 region: CASSQAGVVPEAFF. DNA for the CDR3: TGTGCCAGCAGCCAAGCAGGGGTTGTTCCTGAAGCTTTCTTT.

The table lists this clone with a count of one. The chain combines TRBV24-1 with TRBJ2-3; the D is unclear. CDR3 length equals 11 residues. Germline values: CDR1 KGHDR, CDR2 SFDVKD. V was cut by 7 bases and J by 6 bases, with 7 bases left in between. CDR3 residues: CATSYSDTQYF. Here the CDR3 DNA reads TGTGCCACCAGCTACAGTGATACGCAGTATTTT.

V is TRBV9 and J is TRBJ2-4; the match to TRBD1 covers 7 bases. This CDR3 is built from 20 residues. V trimming: 2 bases; J trimming: 0 bases; junction bases outside the gene matches: 17. CDR1 SGDLS and CDR2 YYNGEE come from the germline V gene. CDR3 DNA: TGTGCCAGCAGCGTTCTCCCAGGGGGAACGGGCTCTACAGCCAAAAACATTCAGTACTTC. Its protein is CASSVLPGGTGSTAKNIQYF.